The 32 T cell receptor beta chains given below trace back to one sample, sequenced in a study of blood T cell repertoires in COVID-19. Some clones are missing from TCRdb's copy, which holds only in-frame ones; the method was immunoSEQ multiplex PCR. The table records around 41,000 clones, about 83% of them present only once. Sequencing was done on a sample of peripheral blood. The receptor set was obtained from a woman of 80 years or more with active or convalescent COVID-19.

The chain is built from TRBV5-1 and TRBJ1-2; TRBD1 aligns across 8 bases. Unmatched junction bases numbered 3, after V lost 0 bases and J lost 8 bases. The CDR3 extends over 13 amino acids. Per germline, CDR1 SGHRS and CDR2 YFSETQ. This CDR3 is CASSLGDRQGYTF. CDR3 nucleotide sequence: TGCGCCAGCAGCTTGGGGGACAGGCAAGGCTACACCTTC.

The V and J genes are TRBV11-2 and TRBJ2-2; 11 nucleotides agree with TRBD2. In germline, CDR1 is SGHAT, CDR2 FQNNGV. The CDR3 is made up of 17 amino acids. The junction had 0 bases not matched to a gene; V was cut back by 0 bases and J by 0 bases. CDR3 bases: TGTGCCAGCAGCTTAGAGGGACTAGCGGCGAACACCGGGGAGCTGTTTTTT. As protein: CASSLEGLAANTGELFF.

V and J are TRBV29-1 and TRBJ1-1, with 7 bases lining up with TRBD1. V shed 7 bases and J 3 bases; nucleotides not matched to a gene: 11. Germline V lookup: CDR1 SQVTM, CDR2 ANQGSEA. This CDR3 is 14 amino acids long. The CDR3 spells CSGRSTGVDTEAFF. CDR3 sequence (DNA): TGCAGCGGGCGATCCACAGGGGTTGACACTGAAGCTTTCTTT. Using reference TRBV29-1 and TRBJ1-1 for the parts outside the CDR3, the full variable domain is SAVISQKPSRDICQRGTSLTIQCQVDSQVTMMFWYRQQPGQSLTLIATANQGSEATYESGFVIDKFPISRPNLTFSTLTVSNMSPEDSSIYLCSGRSTGVDTEAFFGQGTRLTVV.

The chain is built from TRBV5-1 and TRBJ2-7, with TRBD2 matching over 14 bases. CDR1 and CDR2 (germline): SGHRS, YFSETQ. After removal of 4 bases from V and 3 bases from J, the junction contained 6 bases not matched to a gene. The CDR3 has 16 residues. The CDR3 is CASSPAGLAGVYEQYF. CDR3 nucleotide sequence: TGCGCCAGCAGCCCCGCGGGACTAGCGGGAGTCTACGAGCAGTACTTC.

This clone appeared once. The chain carries TRBV9 and TRBJ2-3, with 12 nucleotides matching TRBD2. Losses at the gene ends were 3 bases for V and 4 bases for J; bases not matched to a gene: 24. This CDR3 spans 22 amino acids. The germline gives CDR1 SGDLS, CDR2 YYNGEE. CDR3: CASSASRGPHKTSGSVADTQYF. The CDR3 DNA is TGTGCCAGCAGCGCGTCCCGGGGGCCGCATAAGACTAGCGGGAGTGTCGCAGATACGCAGTATTTT.

In DNA, the CDR3 is TGTGCCAGCAGTTTTGGGGGCCCACCTTATGGCTACACCTTC. Amino acids: CASSFGGPPYGYTF. The chain recombines TRBV27 with TRBJ1-2, with TRBD1 as a possible D gene (6 bases). The CDR3 totals 14 residues. The V end was cut by 3 bases, the J end by 5 bases, with 13 bases between. Germline-derived CDR1 and CDR2 are MNHEY and SMNVEV (reference sequence).

The gene calls are TRBV12-5 and TRBJ1-3, with 7 bases matching TRBD1. Trimming at V came to 5 bases and at J to 2 bases, leaving 3 bases not matched to a gene. The germline CDR1 and CDR2 sequences are LGHNT and FRNRAP. The CDR3 contains 14 residues. The CDR3 loop reads CASGPQGAGNTIYF. CDR3 in DNA: TGTGCTAGTGGTCCCCAGGGGGCTGGAAACACCATATATTTT.

The rearrangement links TRBV3-1 (or the pseudogene TRBV3-2) to TRBJ1-1; D not resolved. V dropped 0 bases and J dropped 1 base, with 9 bases sitting between them. CDR3 length: 15 residues. The germline gives CDR1 LGHDT, CDR2 YNNKEL (reference sequence). The CDR3, as DNA: TGTGCCAGCAGCCAAGATTGGGGAGGGAACACTGAAGCTTTCTTT. Translated, it gives CASSQDWGGNTEAFF.

This rearrangement joins TRBV20-1 to TRBJ2-1; 8 positions match TRBD2. Germline V gives CDR1 DFQATT, CDR2 SNEGSKA (reference sequence). The CDR3 is 15 residues long. The junction had 10 bases not matched to a gene; V was cut back by 3 bases and J by 6 bases. The CDR3 DNA sequence: TGCAGTGCTAGTAACCGGCTAGCGGGCGCCAATGAGCAGTTCTTC. Its protein product is CSASNRLAGANEQFF.

Here the CDR3 DNA reads TGTGCCAGCAGTTACCGAGGATTGCAGTCCAACTATGGCTACACCTTC. Translation gives CASSYRGLQSNYGYTF. This sequence joins TRBV6-5 and TRBJ1-2; D unresolved. This CDR3 has 16 amino acids. V lost 2 bases, J lost 2 bases, and 15 bases lay in between. Looked up from germline, CDR1 is MNHEY and CDR2 is SVGAGI.

This clone has only a few counts. The chain employs TRBV5-4 and TRBJ1-4, with D unclear. The CDR3 contains 14 residues. V was clipped by 0 bases and J by 6 bases, with 9 bases between them. CDR1 SGHNT and CDR2 YYREEE come from the germline V gene (reference sequence). CDR3 nucleotides: TGTGCCAGCAGCTTGGGAGGAATCCATGAAAAACTGTTTTTT. Its translation: CASSLGGIHEKLFF.

This chain uses TRBV7-9 with TRBJ1-5; 12 bases are shared with TRBD1. With 1 base clipped from V and 6 bases from J, the junction kept 10 bases outside the gene matches. There are 18 residues in the CDR3. Germline CDR1 is SEHNR and CDR2 is FQNEAQ (reference sequence). The CDR3 DNA reads as TGTGCCAGCAGCTTAGGAGAACCCGGGACAGGGGGCTCTCAGCCCCAGCATTTT. This codes for CASSLGEPGTGGSQPQHF.

This clone was detected a few times. J is TRBJ1-5 and V is TRBV6-5; 7 bases are shared with TRBD1. This CDR3 comprises 16 residues. Losses at the gene ends were 4 bases for V and 4 bases for J; bases not matched to a gene: 10. Germline-derived CDR1 and CDR2 are MNHEY and SVGAGI. CDR3 sequence (DNA): TGTGCCAGCAGTTCCCTAACACAGGGGTTAAATCAGCCCCAGCATTTT. This codes for CASSSLTQGLNQPQHF.

This chain connects TRBV27 to TRBJ2-7; 12 nucleotides align to TRBD1. Germline V gene lookup returns CDR1 MNHEY and CDR2 SMNVEV (reference sequence). This CDR3 comprises 17 residues. After removal of 1 base from V and 7 bases from J, the junction contained 11 bases not matched to a gene. The CDR3 loop is CASSLFGGGQGATEQYF. Here the CDR3 DNA reads TGTGCCAGCAGTTTATTTGGCGGGGGACAGGGGGCGACTGAGCAGTACTTC.

This clone was found once. The genes are TRBV5-4 and TRBJ1-2; TRBD1 aligns across 11 bases. Unmatched junction bases numbered 2, after V lost 0 bases and J lost 10 bases. The germline V gene encodes CDR1 SGHNT and CDR2 YYREEE (reference sequence). The CDR3 loop spans 13 amino acids. The CDR3 DNA sequence: TGTGCCAGCAGCTTGGCGGGACAGGGGGACTACACCTTC. Its protein product is CASSLAGQGDYTF. Full variable domain (missing parts from reference TRBV5-4 and TRBJ1-2): ETGVTQSPTHLIKTRGQQVTLRCSSQSGHNTVSWYQQALGQGPQFIFQYYREEENGRGNFPPRFSGLQFPNYSSELNVNALELDDSALYLCASSLAGQGDYTFGSGTRLTVV.

The V and J genes are TRBV6-6 and TRBJ2-1, with TRBD2 matching 9 bases. The CDR3 has 16 residues. Germline V lookup: CDR1 MNHNY, CDR2 SVGAGI (reference sequence). With 0 bases clipped from V and 7 bases from J, the junction kept 7 bases outside the gene matches. CDR3 region: CASSYSASGTSNEQFF. Here the CDR3 DNA reads TGTGCCAGCAGTTACTCGGCTAGCGGGACGTCTAATGAGCAGTTCTTC.

The chain is built from TRBV6-1 and TRBJ1-6; D perhaps matches TRBD1 (6 bases). CDR3 length: 15 residues. Per the germline V gene, CDR1 is MNHNS and CDR2 is SASEGT. V lost 2 bases to trimming and J lost 12 bases, with 17 bases between them. CDR3 region: CASSESLDRPGPLHF. The CDR3 DNA reads as TGTGCCAGCAGTGAAAGCCTCGACAGGCCGGGACCCCTCCACTTT.

The chain is built from TRBV27 and TRBJ1-2, with 7 bases fitting TRBD1. The ends lost 3 bases at V and 8 bases at J; junction bases unmatched: 12. The CDR3 contains 15 residues. The germline CDR1 and CDR2 sequences are MNHEY and SMNVEV (reference sequence). In DNA form, the CDR3 reads TGTGCCAGCAGTTTGGAAGGGGGCGTGGTGGAGGGCTACACCTTC. This encodes CASSLEGGVVEGYTF.

The J gene is TRBJ2-7, the V gene TRBV7-6, with 11 bases aligning to TRBD2. The ends lost 1 base at V and 5 bases at J; junction bases unmatched: 7. Per the germline V gene, CDR1 is SGHVS and CDR2 is FNYEAQ. The CDR3 length is 16 residues. This chain's CDR3 is CASSLDASGRWNEQYF. CDR3 nucleotide sequence: TGTGCCAGCAGCTTAGATGCTAGCGGGAGGTGGAACGAGCAGTACTTC.

This chain uses TRBV6-5 with TRBJ2-1; unclear D gene. Trimming took 4 bases from V and 11 from J, leaving 15 bases between them. This CDR3 region has 13 residues. CDR1 and CDR2 (germline): MNHEY, SVGAGI. DNA of the CDR3: TGTGCCAGCAGTTTGTTAGAGTCAGCGAAGCAGTTCTTC. Its translation is CASSLLESAKQFF.

The chain is built from TRBV6-4 and TRBJ1-6, with 7 bases aligning to TRBD1. The V and J ends lost 6 bases and 3 bases, in that order; junction bases with no gene match: 5. The germline V gene has CDR1 MRHNA and CDR2 SNTAGT. The length of the CDR3 is 15 residues. In nucleotides, the CDR3 is TGTGCCAGCAGAGAGGGGACAGACTATAATTCACCCCTCCACTTT. Its translation: CASREGTDYNSPLHF.

This clone was recorded a few times. This chain links TRBV6-1 with TRBJ1-5; D not certain. The CDR3 loop spans 14 amino acids. Germline V gives CDR1 MNHNS, CDR2 SASEGT. V lost 0 bases, J lost 4 bases, and 7 bases lay in between. Written as DNA, the CDR3 is TGTGCCAGCAGTGAAGCTCCAGTAAATCAGCCCCAGCATTTT. As protein: CASSEAPVNQPQHF.

The CDR3 coding sequence is TGTGCCAGCAGCGTAGGCCCCTCCGGCACTGAAGCTTTCTTT. Translating gives CASSVGPSGTEAFF. This sequence joins TRBV9 and TRBJ1-1; D gene uncertain. CDR1 and CDR2 from the germline V gene are SGDLS and YYNGEE. The CDR3 totals 14 residues. The V and J ends lost 0 bases and 4 bases respectively, with 10 bases between them.

The chain links TRBV28 to TRBJ1-1; D remains unclear. This CDR3 has 11 amino acids. Germline V gene sequence: CDR1 MDHEN, CDR2 SYDVKM. The V end lost 10 bases, the J end lost 1 base, and 7 bases lay between the germline ends. CDR3 sequence: CATSGNTEAFF. The CDR3 nucleotides are TGTGCCACCTCCGGGAACACTGAAGCTTTCTTT.

Judged by abundance, this clone is large. Other DNA sequences in this sample translate to the same CDR3. This chain joins TRBV5-1 and TRBJ1-1; a weak D match, TRBD1 (6 bases). Germline V gene lookup returns CDR1 SGHRS and CDR2 YFSETQ. The CDR3 has 14 residues. Trimming removed 4 bases from V and 2 bases from J, with 12 bases in between. CDR3 residues: CASSPGTTNTEAFF. The CDR3 nucleotides are TGCGCCAGCAGCCCCGGGACAACTAACACTGAAGCTTTCTTT.

CDR3 DNA: TGCGCCAGCAGGTCCGGGACAGACTATCAAGAGACCCAGTACTTC. Translation: CASRSGTDYQETQYF. The chain links TRBV5-1 to TRBJ2-5; TRBD1 aligns across 7 bases. The CDR3 extends over 15 amino acids. Germline values: CDR1 SGHRS, CDR2 YFSETQ. Trimming took 5 bases from V and 2 from J; bases not matched to a gene: 9.

The gene calls are TRBV7-6 and TRBJ2-7; tentatively, D is TRBD1 (5 bases). Trimming shortened V by 4 bases and J by 2 bases, and 9 bases separated the two germline ends. The CDR3 covers 13 residues. Germline CDR1 SGHVS, CDR2 FNYEAQ. CDR3 sequence: CASSYDSPYEQYF. The CDR3 nucleotides read TGTGCCAGCAGCTATGACAGTCCCTACGAGCAGTACTTC.

The V gene is TRBV28, the J gene TRBJ1-2; TRBD1 is a possible D gene (6 bases). With 6 bases removed from V and 3 bases from J, the gap between germline ends came to 14 bases. The CDR3 is 14 residues long. Germline CDR1 reads MDHEN; CDR2 reads SYDVKM. The CDR3 nucleotides are TGTGCCAGCAGCACAGGGACGGAACACTATGGCTACACCTTC. Its translation: CASSTGTEHYGYTF.

The rearrangement links TRBV2 to TRBJ1-5, with no clear D. V lost 4 bases and J 0 bases, leaving 7 bases between the germline ends. The germline V gene encodes CDR1 SNHLY and CDR2 FYNNEI. This CDR3 contains 14 residues. In DNA, the CDR3 is TGTGCCAGCAGTGTTACAGTTAGCAATCAGCCCCAGCATTTT. It yields the protein CASSVTVSNQPQHF.

Points on this clone: Distinct nucleotide sequences in the sample also encode this CDR3. V is TRBV28 and J is TRBJ1-2; D gene ambiguous. CDR3 length equals 11 residues. Trimming shortened V by 6 bases and J by 2 bases, and 4 bases separated the two germline ends. CDR1 is MDHEN, CDR2 SYDVKM, per germline. The CDR3 DNA reads TGTGCCAGCAGCTCCAACTATGGCTACACCTTC. Encoded protein: CASSSNYGYTF.

J is TRBJ1-3 and V is TRBV6-5, with 9 bases aligning to TRBD1. J was trimmed by 4 bases and V by 5 bases; bases with no gene match: 6. This CDR3 contains 15 residues. The V gene's germline CDR1 is MNHEY and CDR2 SVGAGI. The CDR3 nucleotides read TGTGCCAGCAGTCAGGACAGGGGTCCCGGAAACACCATATATTTT. Its protein product is CASSQDRGPGNTIYF.

The chain uses TRBV6-5 and TRBJ2-1, with 9 bases identical to TRBD2. The CDR3 extends over 14 amino acids. Germline CDR1 and CDR2: MNHEY and SVGAGI. V gave up 8 bases and J gave up 5 bases; unmatched junction bases: 7. CDR3 sequence reads: CASVSPSGNNEQFF. CDR3 DNA sequence: TGTGCCAGCGTCTCCCCTAGCGGGAACAATGAGCAGTTCTTC.